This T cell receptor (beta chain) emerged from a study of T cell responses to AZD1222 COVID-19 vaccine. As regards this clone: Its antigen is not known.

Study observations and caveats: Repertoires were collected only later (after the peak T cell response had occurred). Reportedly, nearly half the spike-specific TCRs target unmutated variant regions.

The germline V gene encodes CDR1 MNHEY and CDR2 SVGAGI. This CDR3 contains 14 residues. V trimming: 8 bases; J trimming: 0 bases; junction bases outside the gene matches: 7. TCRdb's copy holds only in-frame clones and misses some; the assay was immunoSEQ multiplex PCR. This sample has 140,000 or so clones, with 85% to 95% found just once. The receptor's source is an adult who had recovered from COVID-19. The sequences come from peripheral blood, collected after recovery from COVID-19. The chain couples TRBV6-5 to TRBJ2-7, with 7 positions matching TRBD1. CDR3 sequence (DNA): TGTGCCAGCGCCTACCGGGACAGCTCCTACGAGCAGTACTTC. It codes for CASAYRDSSYEQYF.